What follows describes a single T cell receptor beta chain. Using RNA template, CDR3s of TCR alpha and beta were amplified with iRepertoire arm-PCR. For one-step reverse transcription and amplification, about 90-450 ng of tissue mRNA or PBMC total RNA was used. Using its own MiXCR run on the multiplex PCR reads, TCRdb lists one record per CDR3 protein. This table holds 150,000 to 200,000 distinct CDR3 sequences, over 25% found once. This entry belongs to a study of glioma-infiltrating T cells. The CDR3 contains 16 residues. Per the germline V gene, CDR1 is MNHNS and CDR2 is SASEGT. V shed 8 bases, J shed 4 bases, and the junction held 13 bases outside the gene matches.

The clonotype comes from a human donor with low-grade glioma or glioblastoma, undergoing nonglioma brain surgery, or in good health (not recorded which). Material for sequencing was glioma tissue, nonneoplastic brain tissue, or PBMCs (not recorded which). The rearrangement uses TRBV6-1 and TRBJ2-7, with 11 positions matching TRBD1. The CDR3 reads CASLKEAGTGGYEQYF. CDR3 DNA: TGTGCCAGCCTTAAGGAGGCCGGGACAGGGGGATACGAGCAGTACTTC.